The sequence of this T cell receptor (beta chain) was determined in a study of human T cells and chemical hapten exposure. There are many counts of this clonotype. Germline V lookup: CDR1 SEHNR, CDR2 FQNEAQ (reference sequence). The CDR3 spans 16 residues. V was trimmed by 3 bases and J by 5 bases, leaving 19 bases between them. Time point in this sample: healthy volunteer bleed at 2 weeks. Someone pulled total RNA out of unfractionated whole blood. Under the authors' procedure: Samples had a median of about 95,000 TCRs, ranging roughly 20,000 to 690,600. From the RACE reads, TCRdb called clonotypes with MiXCR, one entry per CDR3 protein. The V and J calls were not made by the authors but by TCRdb's processing. The sample includes roughly 48,000 distinct CDR3 sequences, roughly 4.1% of them seen just once.

The chain uses TRBV7-9 and TRBJ1-1; D is unclear. The source of this sequence is a human donor in good health. Some clones in this sample may be carry-over from other donors' samples. The sequenced material came from whole blood. Here the CDR3 reads CASSFTGSVTGTEAFF. The DNA for the CDR3 is TGTGCCAGCAGCTTTACTGGATCCGTTACGGGGACTGAAGCTTTCTTT.